One sample yielded the 19 T cell receptor beta chains listed below, sequenced in a study of cytomegalovirus exposure and HLA in healthy donors. It was with 60 Vbeta and 13 Jbeta primers that the PCR ran. Profiled with immunoSEQ multiplex PCR; TCRdb holds only in-frame clones, not every one. The sample table includes about 120,000 clones. Sequences were obtained from PBMCs. Every receptor here comes from a man younger than 35 in good health and CMV-seronegative.

The CDR3 coding sequence is TGTGCCAGCAGTCTTAGGACAGGGGGGTTCGCGAACACCGGGGAGCTGTTTTTT. Protein: CASSLRTGGFANTGELFF. The chain couples TRBV28 to TRBJ2-2, with 10 bases that match TRBD1. Unmatched junction bases numbered 9, after V lost 5 bases and J lost 0 bases. The CDR3 runs 18 residues. Germline V gene sequence: CDR1 MDHEN, CDR2 SYDVKM.

The chain uses TRBV7-3 and TRBJ2-1; TRBD1 might be the D (6 bases). The germline gives CDR1 SGHTA, CDR2 FQGTGA. V was trimmed by 4 bases and J by 9 bases, leaving 13 bases between them. The CDR3 totals 13 residues. The CDR3 is CASSSGQRPEQFF. In DNA form, the CDR3 reads TGTGCCAGCAGCTCTGGACAGCGACCTGAGCAGTTCTTC.

The gene calls are TRBV14 and TRBJ2-1, with 8 bases lining up with TRBD2. The germline CDR1 and CDR2 sequences are SGHDN and FVKESK. The V gene end was trimmed by 4 bases and the J gene end by 4 bases; junction bases not matched to a gene: 0. CDR3 length: 13 residues. In nucleotides, the CDR3 is TGTGCCAGCAGCCTAGCGGGATACAATGAGCAGTTCTTC. This encodes CASSLAGYNEQFF.

The chain recombines TRBV6-1 with TRBJ2-7, with TRBD2 matching over 11 bases. Germline lookup yields CDR1 MNHNS and CDR2 SASEGT. J gave up 5 bases and V 4 bases, and 4 bases lay outside the gene matches. There are 14 residues in the CDR3. This chain's CDR3 is CASSASGGRDEQYF. The DNA of the CDR3 is TGTGCCAGCAGTGCTAGCGGGGGGCGCGACGAGCAGTACTTC.

CDR3 sequence: CAWSAQGASNQPQHF. In nucleotides, the CDR3 is TGTGCCTGGAGTGCACAGGGGGCAAGCAATCAGCCCCAGCATTTT. The chain uses TRBV30 and TRBJ1-5; 9 nucleotides line up with TRBD1. J gave up 1 base and V 1 base, and 2 bases lay outside the gene matches. Per the germline V gene, CDR1 is GTSNPN and CDR2 is SVGIG (reference sequence). This CDR3 is built from 15 residues.

The chain recombines TRBV9 with TRBJ2-7; D remains unclear. The CDR3 contains 15 residues. Trimming took 4 bases from V and 0 from J, leaving 14 bases between them. The germline gives CDR1 SGDLS, CDR2 YYNGEE. CDR3 residues: CASSPKASLSYEQYF. The CDR3, as DNA: TGTGCCAGCAGCCCAAAAGCTTCCCTCTCCTACGAGCAGTACTTC.

The chain links TRBV2 to TRBJ2-4; D might be TRBD2 (6 bases). The CDR3 has 15 amino acids. The V gene's germline CDR1 is SNHLY and CDR2 FYNNEI. The germline V and J ends were trimmed by 4 bases and 4 bases, with 14 bases remaining between them. The CDR3 DNA is TGTGCCAGCAGTGTCAGGGAGGATTTGAAAAACATTCAGTACTTC. Translating it yields CASSVREDLKNIQYF.

This rearrangement joins TRBV11-3 to TRBJ1-1, with 9 positions matching TRBD1. Germline V gives CDR1 SGHNT, CDR2 YENEEA. The CDR3 totals 13 residues. Trimming removed 6 bases from V and 5 bases from J; junction bases left unmatched: 4. CDR3 sequence: CASRGQGETEAFF. The CDR3 region has the DNA TGTGCCAGCAGGGGACAGGGAGAGACTGAAGCTTTCTTT. Looking up the rest from reference TRBV11-3 and TRBJ1-1 gives the full variable domain: EAGVVQSPRYKIIEKKQPVAFWCNPISGHNTLYWYLQNLGQGPELLIRYENEEAVDDSQLPKDRFSAERLKGVDSTLKIQPAELGDSAVYLCASRGQGETEAFFGQGTRLTVV.

The chain joins TRBV18 to TRBJ2-1, with D tentatively TRBD2 (5 bases). The CDR3 is made up of 17 amino acids. Between the trimmed V and J ends, which lost 4 bases and 1 base, there was a span of 17 bases. The germline gives CDR1 KGHSH, CDR2 LQKENI. This chain's CDR3 is CASSLREPSQSYNEQFF. The CDR3 nucleotides are TGTGCCAGCTCACTAAGGGAGCCCAGCCAATCCTACAATGAGCAGTTCTTC. Full variable domain (missing parts from reference TRBV18 and TRBJ2-1): NAGVMQNPRHLVRRRGQEARLRCSPMKGHSHVYWYRQLPEEGLKFMVYLQKENIIDESGMPKERFSAEFPKEGPSILRIQQVVRGDSAAYFCASSLREPSQSYNEQFFGPGTRLTVL.

The chain couples TRBV7-2 to TRBJ1-2, with D tentatively TRBD1 (6 bases). CDR1 is SGHTA, CDR2 FQGNSA, per germline. Trimming pared 5 bases from V and 0 bases from J, leaving 13 bases between. This CDR3 has 15 amino acids. The CDR3, as DNA: TGTGCCAGCAGCCAACGGACAGAAGCTAACTATGGCTACACCTTC. Amino acid sequence: CASSQRTEANYGYTF.

The genes are TRBV28 and TRBJ2-3, with 9 bases matching TRBD2. The V gene end was trimmed by 6 bases and the J gene end by 9 bases; junction bases not matched to a gene: 16. CDR1 MDHEN and CDR2 SYDVKM come from the germline V gene. The CDR3 runs 16 residues. CDR3 nucleotide sequence: TGTGCCAGCAGCCCCATCTGGGCGGGAGGGTTACAAACGCAGTATTTT. It translates to CASSPIWAGGLQTQYF.

The CDR3 DNA sequence: TGTGCCAGTAGCCCTGCAGGGAATAGCAATCAGCCCCAGCATTTT. Its translation is CASSPAGNSNQPQHF. V is TRBV19 and J is TRBJ1-5, with D possibly matching TRBD1 (5 bases). CDR3 length: 15 amino acids. Looked up from germline, CDR1 is LNHDA and CDR2 is SQIVND (reference sequence). Trimming took 6 bases from V and 0 from J, leaving 12 bases between them. Based on the CDR3 plus reference TRBV19 and TRBJ1-5, the full variable domain is DGGITQSPKYLFRKEGQNVTLSCEQNLNHDAMYWYRQDPGQGLRLIYYSQIVNDFQKGDIAEGYSVSREKKESFPLTVTSAQKNPTAFYLCASSPAGNSNQPQHFGDGTRLSIL.

The chain couples TRBV29-1 to TRBJ1-4; the D is unclear. The CDR3 is 14 residues long. CDR1 is SQVTM and CDR2 is ANQGSEA in the germline V gene. Trimming cost V 2 bases and J 8 bases, with 15 bases left between them. DNA for the CDR3: TGCAGCGTTGAAAAGGCAACCCCGGGGGAAAAACTGTTTTTT. This gives the protein CSVEKATPGEKLFF.

The V call is TRBV11-2, the J call TRBJ1-2; 8 bases match TRBD1. J gave up 6 bases and V 5 bases, and 8 bases lay outside the gene matches. Per germline, CDR1 SGHAT and CDR2 FQNNGV. The CDR3 extends over 14 amino acids. This chain's CDR3 is CASSPDRAGNGYTF. The DNA for the CDR3 is TGTGCCAGCAGCCCGGACAGGGCGGGTAATGGCTACACCTTC.

The rearrangement joins TRBV6-5 to TRBJ1-2; 8 positions agree with TRBD1. Unmatched junction bases numbered 6, after V lost 2 bases and J lost 4 bases. CDR3 length: 15 amino acids. The V gene's germline CDR1 is MNHEY and CDR2 SVGAGI. For the CDR3, the DNA is TGTGCCAGCAGTTACGGACAGGGAATTGCCTATGGCTACACCTTC. It translates to CASSYGQGIAYGYTF.

The genes are TRBV11-3 and TRBJ2-7; perhaps TRBD1 as D (7 bases). Per the germline V gene, CDR1 is SGHNT and CDR2 is YENEEA. The CDR3 length is 13 residues. The V gene lost 4 bases and the J gene lost 3 bases, with 10 bases spanning the gap. CDR3 in DNA: TGTGCCAGCAGCTCCAGGGGGGTCTACGAGCAGTACTTC. This gives the protein CASSSRGVYEQYF.

The V call is TRBV29-1, the J call TRBJ1-2; TRBD1 aligns across 7 bases. This CDR3 is built from 13 residues. Germline-derived CDR1 and CDR2 are SQVTM and ANQGSEA. J lost 4 bases, V lost 5 bases, and 7 bases had no gene match. CDR3 nucleotide sequence: TGCAGCGTTAACCGGGACAGCGTCTATGGCTACACCTTC. Its translation is CSVNRDSVYGYTF. Full variable domain (outside the CDR3, taken from reference TRBV29-1 and TRBJ1-2): SAVISQKPSRDICQRGTSLTIQCQVDSQVTMMFWYRQQPGQSLTLIATANQGSEATYESGFVIDKFPISRPNLTFSTLTVSNMSPEDSSIYLCSVNRDSVYGYTFGSGTRLTVV.

The chain employs TRBV28 and TRBJ2-2; D is undetermined. The CDR3 consists of 13 residues. CDR1 and CDR2 (germline): MDHEN, SYDVKM. With 3 bases removed from V and 8 bases from J, the gap between germline ends came to 10 bases. CDR3 region: CASSFSKFGELFF. In DNA form, the CDR3 reads TGTGCCAGCAGTTTTAGCAAGTTTGGGGAGCTGTTTTTT.

The rearrangement joins TRBV5-4 to TRBJ2-2, with D perhaps TRBD2 (5 bases). The CDR3 spans 17 residues. The V gene lost 0 bases and the J gene lost 5 bases, with 17 bases spanning the gap. The germline gives CDR1 SGHNT, CDR2 YYREEE (reference sequence). The CDR3 here is CASSLAMSATGTGELFF. Here the CDR3 DNA reads TGTGCCAGCAGCTTGGCCATGTCGGCGACGGGGACCGGGGAGCTGTTTTTT.